The 4 T cell receptor beta chains below come from one sample, sequenced in a study of shared clonotypes between healthy human individuals. The protocol was immunoSEQ multiplex PCR, while the TCRdb copy is restricted to in-frame clones and leaves out a portion. Of over 400,000 clones listed, about 78% are singletons. The sample comprised PBMCs. These receptors all come from a woman in her thirties or forties in good health. Some clones in this sample may be carry-over from other donors' samples.

The chain uses TRBV7-2 and TRBJ2-7, with 10 positions matching TRBD2. J lost 7 bases, V lost 5 bases, and 17 bases had no gene match. Per germline, CDR1 SGHTA and CDR2 FQGNSA. CDR3 length: 17 residues. The DNA for the CDR3 is TGTGCCAGCAGCCCGGACAGGACTAGCGGACTGATGGGGGAGCAGTACTTC. Translation: CASSPDRTSGLMGEQYF. Based on the CDR3 plus reference TRBV7-2 and TRBJ2-7, the full variable domain is GAGVSQSPSNKVTEKGKDVELRCDPISGHTALYWYRQSLGQGLEFLIYFQGNSAPDKSGLPSDRFSAERTGGSVSTLTIQRTQQEDSAVYLCASSPDRTSGLMGEQYFGPGTRLTVT.

There are a few counts of this clone. J is TRBJ1-2 and V is TRBV14; perhaps TRBD1 as D (5 bases). Germline loops: CDR1 SGHDN, CDR2 FVKESK. CDR3 length: 13 residues. V was trimmed by 0 bases and J by 4 bases, leaving 6 bases between them. CDR3 protein: CASSQEQVYGYTF. CDR3 DNA: TGTGCCAGCAGCCAAGAACAGGTCTATGGCTACACCTTC.

The chain couples TRBV18 to TRBJ2-3; D gene ambiguous. This CDR3 is built from 14 residues. V lost 0 bases and J lost 4, with 8 bases in between. Germline V gene data show CDR1 as KGHSH and CDR2 as LQKENI. The CDR3 region is CASSPPYTADTQYF. In nucleotides, the CDR3 is TGTGCCAGCTCACCACCCTACACGGCAGATACGCAGTATTTT.

In regard to this clone: A read error may be the cause here, since a much bigger clone is one base away. The rearrangement joins TRBV28 to TRBJ2-2; D remains ambiguous. Germline-derived CDR1 and CDR2 are MDHEN and SYDVKM. This CDR3 is 16 amino acids long. Deletions cut 3 bases from V and 1 base from J, with 12 bases between. The CDR3 DNA reads as TGTGCCAGCAGTTTTTTACGAAGGCGGAACACCGGGGAGCTGTTTTTT. This translates into CASSFLRRRNTGELFF.